Listed below are T cell receptor beta chains from one sample, sequenced in a study of blood T cell repertoires in COVID-19. The assay was immunoSEQ multiplex PCR, and TCRdb's table has in-frame clones only and misses some. The sample comprises 150,000 to 200,000 clones, roughly four fifths of which are singletons, and less than 2% rests with the top ten. Sequenced: peripheral blood. All receptors come from a human donor in a cohort sampled during active COVID-19. The CDR3 runs from the conserved cysteine through the conserved F or W. The D gene is left open where the match is weak. Size values are once, few and many counts, or a class for expanded clones, and some rows have none.

d_gene: TRBD1
v_gene: TRBV4-3
j_gene: TRBJ1-5
len: 18
abundance: -
CDR3nt: TGCGCCAGCAGCCAAGAATTATTGATGACAGGGGGCAATCAGCCCCAGCATTTT
CDR3aa: CASSQELLMTGGNQPQHF

d_gene: -
v_gene: TRBV21-1
j_gene: TRBJ2-7
len: 15
abundance: -
CDR3nt: TGTGCCAGCAGCCCCCGGGGGAGACCAACCTACGAGCAGTACTTC
CDR3aa: CASSPRGRPTYEQYF

d_gene: -
v_gene: TRBV10-1
j_gene: TRBJ1-4
len: 15
abundance: once
CDR3nt: TGCGCCAGCAGTGAGTCAAGGGGCAGAGGTGAAAAACTGTTTTTT
CDR3aa: CASSESRGRGEKLFF

d_gene: TRBD2
v_gene: TRBV7-8
j_gene: TRBJ2-2
len: 16
abundance: -
CDR3nt: TGTGCCAGCAAGTGGCTAGCGGGAGGGGGAGCCGGGGAGCTGTTTTTT
CDR3aa: CASKWLAGGGAGELFF

d_gene: TRBD1
v_gene: TRBV5-3
j_gene: TRBJ1-2
len: 16
abundance: -
CDR3nt: TGTGCCAGAAGCTTAACCGGGACAGGGTCCAACTATGGCTACACCTTC
CDR3aa: CARSLTGTGSNYGYTF

d_gene: -
v_gene: TRBV10-3
j_gene: TRBJ1-5
len: 13
abundance: -
CDR3nt: TGTGCCATCAGTGAGGCGGGCAATCAGCCCCAGCATTTT
CDR3aa: CAISEAGNQPQHF

d_gene: -
v_gene: TRBV15
j_gene: TRBJ1-4
len: 14
abundance: -
CDR3nt: TGTGCCACCAGCAGGAGCGCGGGGCATGAAAAACTGTTTTTT
CDR3aa: CATSRSAGHEKLFF

d_gene: -
v_gene: TRBV12-3/TRBV12-4
j_gene: TRBJ2-5
len: 13
abundance: -
CDR3nt: TGTGCCAGCAGTTTACTGGGGGGAGAGACCCAGTACTTC
CDR3aa: CASSLLGGETQYF

d_gene: TRBD2
v_gene: TRBV4-3
j_gene: TRBJ2-2
len: 16
abundance: -
CDR3nt: TGCGCCAGCAGCCCCAGGACTAGCCCGAACACCGGGGAGCTGTTTTTT
CDR3aa: CASSPRTSPNTGELFF

d_gene: TRBD2
v_gene: TRBV7-8
j_gene: TRBJ2-3
len: 17
abundance: -
CDR3nt: TGTGCCAGCAGCCCTCGACTAGCGGGGTTTAGCACAGATACGCAGTATTTT
CDR3aa: CASSPRLAGFSTDTQYF

d_gene: -
v_gene: TRBV7-2
j_gene: TRBJ2-7
len: 14
abundance: -
CDR3nt: TGTGCCAGCAGCTTAGGTGGACAGACCTACGAGCAGTACTTC
CDR3aa: CASSLGGQTYEQYF

d_gene: -
v_gene: TRBV6-5
j_gene: TRBJ2-7
len: 13
abundance: -
CDR3nt: TGTGCCACTACTGACAAGGCCCCCTACGAGCAGTACTTC
CDR3aa: CATTDKAPYEQYF

d_gene: -
v_gene: TRBV7-9
j_gene: TRBJ2-7
len: 11
abundance: -
CDR3nt: TGTGCCAGCAGCTCGGACAGCGAGCAGTACTTC
CDR3aa: CASSSDSEQYF

d_gene: TRBD1
v_gene: TRBV6-2/TRBV6-3
j_gene: TRBJ2-5
len: 20
abundance: -
CDR3nt: TGTGCCAGCAGTTACCCACGACCCCGCGAAGGCAGGGGGAGACAAGAGACCCAGTACTTC
CDR3aa: CASSYPRPREGRGRQETQYF

d_gene: TRBD1
v_gene: TRBV5-5
j_gene: TRBJ2-1
len: 14
abundance: few
CDR3nt: TGTGCCAGCAGCCCAGGGACAGGAGTTAATGAGCAGTTCTTC
CDR3aa: CASSPGTGVNEQFF

d_gene: -
v_gene: TRBV21-1
j_gene: TRBJ2-7
len: 17
abundance: -
CDR3nt: TGTGCCAGCAGCAAAAAGGGCAGGGGCCCTACCCCCTACGAGCAGTACTTC
CDR3aa: CASSKKGRGPTPYEQYF

d_gene: TRBD2
v_gene: TRBV7-2
j_gene: TRBJ2-7
len: 15
abundance: -
CDR3nt: TGTGCCAGCAGCACCAGAGCGGGAGGGCCCTACGAGCAGTACTTC
CDR3aa: CASSTRAGGPYEQYF

d_gene: TRBD1
v_gene: TRBV19
j_gene: TRBJ1-5
len: 17
abundance: -
CDR3nt: TGTGCCAGCCTCTTAGCCGGGGCCGGACAGGGCAATCAGCCCCAGCATTTT
CDR3aa: CASLLAGAGQGNQPQHF

d_gene: -
v_gene: TRBV7-9
j_gene: TRBJ1-5
len: 14
abundance: few
CDR3nt: TGTGCCAGCAGCTCAGGAGGGTTCAATCAGCCCCAGCATTTT
CDR3aa: CASSSGGFNQPQHF

d_gene: -
v_gene: TRBV12-3/TRBV12-4
j_gene: TRBJ2-7
len: 13
abundance: -
CDR3nt: TGTGCCAGCAGGAGATCAGGCGCCTACGAGCAGTACTTC
CDR3aa: CASRRSGAYEQYF

d_gene: -
v_gene: TRBV2
j_gene: TRBJ1-5
len: 12
abundance: -
CDR3nt: TGTGCCAGCAAGGGGGACAATCAGCCCCAGCATTTT
CDR3aa: CASKGDNQPQHF

d_gene: TRBD1
v_gene: TRBV7-9
j_gene: TRBJ2-1
len: 16
abundance: -
CDR3nt: TGTGCCAGCAGCTTAGCCGGGACAGGGCGAGACAATGAGCAGTTCTTC
CDR3aa: CASSLAGTGRDNEQFF

d_gene: TRBD1
v_gene: TRBV6-6
j_gene: TRBJ1-1
len: 13
abundance: -
CDR3nt: TGTGCCAGCAGTTACCCCCCAACAGGGGACGCTTTCTTT
CDR3aa: CASSYPPTGDAFF

d_gene: -
v_gene: TRBV4-3
j_gene: TRBJ2-7
len: 14
abundance: -
CDR3nt: TGCGCCAGCAGCCAAGATCGGTACTCCTACGAGCAGTACTTC
CDR3aa: CASSQDRYSYEQYF

d_gene: -
v_gene: TRBV6-2/TRBV6-3
j_gene: TRBJ2-7
len: 18
abundance: -
CDR3nt: TGTGCCAGCAGTTACTCGCCAGGGGCCCTTCACTCCCCCTACGAGCAGTACTTC
CDR3aa: CASSYSPGALHSPYEQYF

d_gene: -
v_gene: TRBV7-2
j_gene: TRBJ1-5
len: 15
abundance: -
CDR3nt: TGTGCCAGCAGCAAAGCCGGGACACAAAATCAGCCCCAGCATTTT
CDR3aa: CASSKAGTQNQPQHF

d_gene: -
v_gene: TRBV9
j_gene: TRBJ2-2
len: 15
abundance: -
CDR3nt: TGTGCCAGCAGCGTATCAGGAGGGTTCACCGGGGAGCTGTTTTTT
CDR3aa: CASSVSGGFTGELFF

d_gene: -
v_gene: TRBV7-9
j_gene: TRBJ1-5
len: 14
abundance: -
CDR3nt: TGTGCCAGCAGCTTGGAGGCTCGCAATCAGCCCCAGCATTTT
CDR3aa: CASSLEARNQPQHF

d_gene: TRBD1
v_gene: TRBV7-2
j_gene: TRBJ2-5
len: 14
abundance: once
CDR3nt: TGTGCCAGCAGCGCGACAGGGGGCTGGGAGACCCAGTACTTC
CDR3aa: CASSATGGWETQYF

d_gene: TRBD1
v_gene: TRBV19
j_gene: TRBJ2-3
len: 14
abundance: -
CDR3nt: TGTGCCAGTAGTACGGACAGGGGACCAGATACGCAGTATTTT
CDR3aa: CASSTDRGPDTQYF

d_gene: TRBD1
v_gene: TRBV5-1
j_gene: TRBJ1-5
len: 15
abundance: -
CDR3nt: TGCGCCAGCAGCGCGGGACAGGGCCCCAATCAGCCCCAGCATTTT
CDR3aa: CASSAGQGPNQPQHF

d_gene: -
v_gene: TRBV28
j_gene: TRBJ2-7
len: 13
abundance: -
CDR3nt: TGTGCCAGCAGTTTTCCTCAGGGCTACGAGCAGTACTTC
CDR3aa: CASSFPQGYEQYF

d_gene: -
v_gene: TRBV6-5
j_gene: TRBJ2-3
len: 16
abundance: -
CDR3nt: TGTGCCAGCAGTTACGCAGGGGCGCTGGGCACAGATACGCAGTATTTT
CDR3aa: CASSYAGALGTDTQYF

d_gene: -
v_gene: TRBV7-9
j_gene: TRBJ2-7
len: 15
abundance: few
CDR3nt: TGTGCCAGCAGCCCCCTGGGAAGGGAGAACTACGAGCAGTACTTC
CDR3aa: CASSPLGRENYEQYF

d_gene: -
v_gene: TRBV4-2
j_gene: TRBJ2-2
len: 13
abundance: -
CDR3nt: TGTGCCAGCAGCCGGGCCGACACCGGGGAGCTGTTTTTT
CDR3aa: CASSRADTGELFF

d_gene: TRBD1
v_gene: TRBV6-1
j_gene: TRBJ1-1
len: 13
abundance: -
CDR3nt: TGTGCCAGCAGTGATACCAGGGGGCAGGCAGCTTTCTTT
CDR3aa: CASSDTRGQAAFF

d_gene: TRBD1
v_gene: TRBV27
j_gene: TRBJ2-7
len: 14
abundance: -
CDR3nt: TGTGCCAGCAGTATAACCGGGACAGACTACGAGCAGTACTTC
CDR3aa: CASSITGTDYEQYF

d_gene: TRBD2
v_gene: TRBV7-3
j_gene: TRBJ2-1
len: 16
abundance: -
CDR3nt: TGTGCCAGCAGCCCATGGAGAGCGGGAGTTCCCAATGAGCAGTTCTTC
CDR3aa: CASSPWRAGVPNEQFF

d_gene: TRBD1
v_gene: TRBV7-6
j_gene: TRBJ1-5
len: 15
abundance: -
CDR3nt: TGTGCCAGCAGCCCCGGGACAGGGGACAATCAGCCCCAGCATTTT
CDR3aa: CASSPGTGDNQPQHF

d_gene: TRBD2
v_gene: TRBV5-4
j_gene: TRBJ2-1
len: 15
abundance: -
CDR3nt: TGTGCCAGCACCTTAGCGGGGGGATCCTACAATGAGCAGTTCTTC
CDR3aa: CASTLAGGSYNEQFF

d_gene: -
v_gene: TRBV7-2
j_gene: TRBJ2-7
len: 11
abundance: -
CDR3nt: TGTGCCAGCAGTTCCGCCTACGAGCAGTACTTC
CDR3aa: CASSSAYEQYF

d_gene: TRBD1
v_gene: TRBV7-2
j_gene: TRBJ2-3
len: 13
abundance: -
CDR3nt: TGTGCCAGCAGCTTGGGACAGGGAGATACGCAGTATTTT
CDR3aa: CASSLGQGDTQYF

d_gene: TRBD1
v_gene: TRBV29-1
j_gene: TRBJ1-1
len: 12
abundance: -
CDR3nt: TGCAGCGCGGCCGGACAGGGGGGAAAAGCTTTCTTT
CDR3aa: CSAAGQGGKAFF

d_gene: -
v_gene: TRBV23-1
j_gene: TRBJ2-5
len: 13
abundance: -
CDR3nt: TGCGCCAGCAGTCCCCCGTATCGGGAGACCCAGTACTTC
CDR3aa: CASSPPYRETQYF

d_gene: -
v_gene: TRBV7-7
j_gene: TRBJ2-6
len: 15
abundance: once
CDR3nt: TGTGCTAGCAGCCCCCTAGGCGCCGGGGCCAACGTCCTGACTTTC
CDR3aa: CASSPLGAGANVLTF

d_gene: TRBD1
v_gene: TRBV27
j_gene: TRBJ2-7
len: 14
abundance: -
CDR3nt: TGTGCCAGCAGTACCGGGACAGGGTTCTACGAGCAGTACTTC
CDR3aa: CASSTGTGFYEQYF

d_gene: -
v_gene: TRBV10-2
j_gene: TRBJ2-1
len: 12
abundance: -
CDR3nt: TGCGCCAGCAGGGAACCCGGAGGGGAGCAGTTCTTC
CDR3aa: CASREPGGEQFF

d_gene: -
v_gene: TRBV28
j_gene: TRBJ1-2
len: 12
abundance: -
CDR3nt: TGTGCCAGCAGCGGCAGGGGCTATGGCTACACCTTC
CDR3aa: CASSGRGYGYTF

d_gene: TRBD2
v_gene: TRBV19
j_gene: TRBJ2-1
len: 17
abundance: -
CDR3nt: TGTGCCAGTTCCCGGACACTAGCGGGTAGCTCCTACAATGAGCAGTTCTTC
CDR3aa: CASSRTLAGSSYNEQFF

d_gene: TRBD2
v_gene: TRBV7-2
j_gene: TRBJ2-1
len: 14
abundance: -
CDR3nt: TGTGCCAGCACCCTTCCGGGGGGGTACAATGAGCAGTTCTTC
CDR3aa: CASTLPGGYNEQFF

d_gene: TRBD1
v_gene: TRBV6-5
j_gene: TRBJ1-1
len: 14
abundance: -
CDR3nt: TGTGCCAGCAGTTACTCGGGACAGGGAACTGAAGCTTTCTTT
CDR3aa: CASSYSGQGTEAFF

d_gene: -
v_gene: TRBV5-4
j_gene: TRBJ1-2
len: 13
abundance: few
CDR3nt: TGTGCCAGCAGCGTAACAGGGTTAAGTGGCTACACCTTC
CDR3aa: CASSVTGLSGYTF

d_gene: -
v_gene: TRBV7-8
j_gene: TRBJ1-5
len: 12
abundance: -
CDR3nt: TGTGCCAGCAGCTTAGGAGGCCAGCCCCAGCATTTT
CDR3aa: CASSLGGQPQHF

d_gene: TRBD1
v_gene: TRBV3-1/TRBV3-2
j_gene: TRBJ2-7
len: 15
abundance: -
CDR3nt: TGTGCCAGCAGCCAAGGGGGGACAGGGGCCCACGAGCAGTACTTC
CDR3aa: CASSQGGTGAHEQYF